The rows below give T cell receptor beta chains drawn from one sample of a study of response to subunit inactivated influenza vaccine. MiXCR, applied by TCRdb to the RT-PCR reads, yields one record per CDR3 protein. This sample has a few hundred thousand distinct CDR3 sequences, with roughly 22% found just once. This material consisted of PBMCs from blood, taken 21 months after vaccination. These receptor sequences come from a man between 50 and 75 years old who received an inactivated influenza vaccine. Each CDR3 is given with its conserved first and last residue. D genes are given only for firm matches. Clone size is given for some rows only: seen once, a few or many times, or a class if the clone is expanded.

clone size: NA; V gene: TRBV6-2/TRBV6-3; D gene: NA; J gene: TRBJ2-7; CDR3 DNA: TGTGCCAGCAGCCCCTCTGGTTTCGAGCAGTACTTC; CDR3 protein: CASSPSGFEQYF
clone size: NA; V gene: TRBV4-3; D gene: NA; J gene: TRBJ2-1; CDR3 DNA: TGCGCCAGCAGCCAAGGCCCAGGGGTCAATGAGCAGTTCTTC; CDR3 protein: CASSQGPGVNEQFF
clone size: NA; V gene: TRBV7-9; D gene: NA; J gene: TRBJ2-5; CDR3 DNA: TGTGCCAGCAGCTTAGTAGGGGTCGTGTCGCGAGAGACCCAGTACTTC; CDR3 protein: CASSLVGVVSRETQYF
clone size: few; V gene: TRBV7-9; D gene: NA; J gene: TRBJ1-2; CDR3 DNA: TGTGCCAGCAGCCGTCCCCCAAGGGGGGTGAACTATGGCTACACCTTC; CDR3 protein: CASSRPPRGVNYGYTF
clone size: few; V gene: TRBV5-1; D gene: NA; J gene: TRBJ2-3; CDR3 DNA: TGCGCCAGCAGCTTGGGGGACTTGTCTCGTGATACGCAGTATTTT; CDR3 protein: CASSLGDLSRDTQYF
clone size: many; V gene: TRBV20-1; D gene: TRBD1; J gene: TRBJ1-1; CDR3 DNA: TGCAGTGCTGGACAGGGGGACACTGAAGCTTTCTTT; CDR3 protein: CSAGQGDTEAFF
clone size: NA; V gene: TRBV5-1; D gene: NA; J gene: TRBJ1-1; CDR3 DNA: TGCGCCAGCAGCCACGGGACGGGGAGCACTGAAGCTTTCTTT; CDR3 protein: CASSHGTGSTEAFF
clone size: many; V gene: TRBV20-1; D gene: TRBD1; J gene: TRBJ1-2; CDR3 DNA: TGCAGTGCTGACGACAGGGAGGGATATGGCTACACCTTC; CDR3 protein: CSADDREGYGYTF
clone size: few; V gene: TRBV2; D gene: TRBD1; J gene: TRBJ1-5; CDR3 DNA: TGTGCCAGCAGTGAGGGACAGGGGGATCAGCCCCAGCATTTT; CDR3 protein: CASSEGQGDQPQHF
clone size: NA; V gene: TRBV4-2; D gene: NA; J gene: TRBJ2-3; CDR3 DNA: TGTGCCAGCAGCCAAGAAAGAGAAGATACGCAGTATTTT; CDR3 protein: CASSQEREDTQYF
clone size: once; V gene: TRBV3-1; D gene: TRBD2; J gene: TRBJ2-1; CDR3 DNA: TGTGCCAGCAGCCTATATAGCGGGAGGGGGTCGAATGAGCAGTTCTTC; CDR3 protein: CASSLYSGRGSNEQFF
clone size: many; V gene: TRBV4-3; D gene: NA; J gene: TRBJ1-5; CDR3 DNA: TGCGCCAGCAGCCAAGATGCGGTTAGCAATCAGCCCCAGCATTTT; CDR3 protein: CASSQDAVSNQPQHF
clone size: NA; V gene: TRBV25-1; D gene: TRBD1; J gene: TRBJ1-1; CDR3 DNA: TGTGTCAGCAAGAACAGGGGGATGGACACTGAAGCTTTCTTT; CDR3 protein: CVSKNRGMDTEAFF
clone size: few; V gene: TRBV6-1; D gene: NA; J gene: TRBJ1-5; CDR3 DNA: TGTGCCAGCAGTGAAACCATGGCAGGGCCTCAGCCCCAGCATTTT; CDR3 protein: CASSETMAGPQPQHF
clone size: many; V gene: TRBV20-1; D gene: NA; J gene: TRBJ1-2; CDR3 DNA: TGCAGTGCTAGAGATCGGTTGCGACAGCAGGCAGCGCGGGGCTACACCTTC; CDR3 protein: CSARDRLRQQAARGYTF
clone size: NA; V gene: TRBV20-1; D gene: NA; J gene: TRBJ2-6; CDR3 DNA: TGCAGTGCTCCGAGCGGGCAGGCTAGCCGACCCTCTGGGGCCAACGTCCTGACTTTC; CDR3 protein: CSAPSGQASRPSGANVLTF
clone size: few; V gene: TRBV27; D gene: TRBD1; J gene: TRBJ1-2; CDR3 DNA: TGTGCCAGCAGGGCGACAGGGTATGATAACTATGGCTACACCTTC; CDR3 protein: CASRATGYDNYGYTF
clone size: few; V gene: TRBV6-1; D gene: TRBD1; J gene: TRBJ1-6; CDR3 DNA: TGTGCCAGCAAGATGACAGGGGGAATATCACCCCTCCACTTT; CDR3 protein: CASKMTGGISPLHF
clone size: NA; V gene: TRBV5-6; D gene: NA; J gene: TRBJ2-6; CDR3 DNA: TGTGCCAGCTCGCGTTCTGGGGCCAACGTCCTGACTTTC; CDR3 protein: CASSRSGANVLTF
clone size: few; V gene: TRBV6-1; D gene: NA; J gene: TRBJ1-5; CDR3 DNA: TGTGCCAGCAGACTCCTGGGTAGCAATCAGCCCCAGCATTTT; CDR3 protein: CASRLLGSNQPQHF
clone size: few; V gene: TRBV20-1; D gene: NA; J gene: TRBJ1-6; CDR3 DNA: TGCAGTGCCGCACGGGGAGGGGATACAATTAACCTCCACTTT; CDR3 protein: CSAARGGDTINLHF